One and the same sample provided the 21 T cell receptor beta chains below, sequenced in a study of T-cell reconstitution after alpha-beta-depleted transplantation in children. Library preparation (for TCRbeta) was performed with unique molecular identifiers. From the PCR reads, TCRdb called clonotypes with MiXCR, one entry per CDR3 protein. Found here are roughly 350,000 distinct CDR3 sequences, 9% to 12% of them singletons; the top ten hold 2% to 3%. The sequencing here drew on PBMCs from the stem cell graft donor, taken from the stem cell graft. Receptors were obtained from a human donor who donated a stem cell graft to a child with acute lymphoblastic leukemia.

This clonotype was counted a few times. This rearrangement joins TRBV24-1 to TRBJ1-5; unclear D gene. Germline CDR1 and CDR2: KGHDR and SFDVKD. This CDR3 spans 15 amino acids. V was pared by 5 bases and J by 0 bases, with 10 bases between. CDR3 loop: CATSVAEGSNQPQHF. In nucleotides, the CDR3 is TGTGCCACCAGTGTGGCGGAGGGTAGCAATCAGCCCCAGCATTTT.

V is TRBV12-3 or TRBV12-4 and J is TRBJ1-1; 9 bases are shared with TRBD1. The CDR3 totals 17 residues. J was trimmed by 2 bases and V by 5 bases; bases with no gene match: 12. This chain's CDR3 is CASSPLGQDRGNTEAFF. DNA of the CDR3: TGTGCCAGCAGTCCCCTGGGACAGGACAGGGGAAACACTGAAGCTTTCTTT.

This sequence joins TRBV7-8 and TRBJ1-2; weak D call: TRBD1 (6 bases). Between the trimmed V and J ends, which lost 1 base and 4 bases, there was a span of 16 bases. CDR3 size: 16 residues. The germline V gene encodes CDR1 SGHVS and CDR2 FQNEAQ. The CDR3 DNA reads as TGTGCCAGCAGCTTAGGGGATGGGGGGCTTGTCTATGGCTACACCTTC. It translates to CASSLGDGGLVYGYTF.

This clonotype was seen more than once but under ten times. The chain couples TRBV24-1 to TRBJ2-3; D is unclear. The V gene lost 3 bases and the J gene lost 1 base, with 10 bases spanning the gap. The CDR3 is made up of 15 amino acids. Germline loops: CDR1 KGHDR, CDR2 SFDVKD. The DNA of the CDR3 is TGTGCCACCAGTGATCTTGGTCTGGGCACAGATACGCAGTATTTT. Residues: CATSDLGLGTDTQYF.

The CDR3 DNA is TGTGCCTGGAGCTCCCTTGAGACCCAGTACTTC. As protein: CAWSSLETQYF. The V call is TRBV30, the J call TRBJ2-5; D remains ambiguous. V shed 3 bases and J shed 5 bases, with 7 bases lying between them. The germline gives CDR1 GTSNPN, CDR2 SVGIG (reference sequence). The CDR3 runs to 11 residues. Based on the CDR3 plus reference TRBV30 and TRBJ2-5, the full variable domain is SQTIHQWPATLVQPVGSPLSLECTVEGTSNPNLYWYRQAAGRGLQLLFYSVGIGQISSEVPQNLSASRPQDRQFILSSKKLLLSDSGFYLCAWSSLETQYFGPGTRLLVL.

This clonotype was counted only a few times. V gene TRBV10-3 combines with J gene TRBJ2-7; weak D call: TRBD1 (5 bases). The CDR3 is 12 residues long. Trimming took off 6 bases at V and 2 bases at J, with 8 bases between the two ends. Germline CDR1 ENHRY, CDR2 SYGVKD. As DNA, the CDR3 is TGTGCCATCAGCCAACAGGCCTACGAGCAGTACTTC. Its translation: CAISQQAYEQYF.

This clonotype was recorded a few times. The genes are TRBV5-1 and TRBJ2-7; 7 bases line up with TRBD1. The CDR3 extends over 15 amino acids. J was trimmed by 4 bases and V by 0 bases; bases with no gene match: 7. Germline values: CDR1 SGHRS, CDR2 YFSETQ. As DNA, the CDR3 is TGCGCCAGCAGCTTGGACAGGGGATATGGGTACGAGCAGTACTTC. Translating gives CASSLDRGYGYEQYF.

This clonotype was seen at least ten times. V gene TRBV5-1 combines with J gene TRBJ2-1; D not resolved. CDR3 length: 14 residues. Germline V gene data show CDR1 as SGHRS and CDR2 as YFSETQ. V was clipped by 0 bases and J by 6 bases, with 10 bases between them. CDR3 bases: TGCGCCAGCAGCTTGGAATTCACGATCAATGAGCAGTTCTTC. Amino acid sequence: CASSLEFTINEQFF.

This chain's CDR3 is CASSPGSGTEAFF. In DNA form, the CDR3 reads TGTGCCAGCAGCCCCGGTAGCGGCACTGAAGCTTTCTTT. The chain couples TRBV5-5 to TRBJ1-1; D not resolved. The length of the CDR3 is 13 residues. V lost 4 bases and J 4 bases, leaving 11 bases between the germline ends. Per the germline V gene, CDR1 is SGHKS and CDR2 is YYEKEE (reference sequence).

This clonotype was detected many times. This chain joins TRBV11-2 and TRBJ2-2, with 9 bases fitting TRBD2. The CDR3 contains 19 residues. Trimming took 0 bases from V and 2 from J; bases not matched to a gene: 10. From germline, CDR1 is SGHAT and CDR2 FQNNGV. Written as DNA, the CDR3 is TGTGCCAGCAGCTTAGAGGCGGGAGCGGGAGGTACCAACACCGGGGAGCTGTTTTTT. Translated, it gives CASSLEAGAGGTNTGELFF.

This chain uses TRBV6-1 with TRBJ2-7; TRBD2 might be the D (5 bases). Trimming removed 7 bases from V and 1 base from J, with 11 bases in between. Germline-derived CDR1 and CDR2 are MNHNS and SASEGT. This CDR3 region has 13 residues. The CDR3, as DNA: TGTGCCAGCATATCTCCGGGATCCTACGAGCAGTACTTC. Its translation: CASISPGSYEQYF.

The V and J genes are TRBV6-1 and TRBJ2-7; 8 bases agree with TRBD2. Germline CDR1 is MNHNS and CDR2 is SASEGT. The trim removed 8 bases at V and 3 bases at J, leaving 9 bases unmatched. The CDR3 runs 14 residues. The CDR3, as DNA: TGTGCCAGCGGCCGGGAGGGCAGGGGCTACGAGCAGTACTTC. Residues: CASGREGRGYEQYF.

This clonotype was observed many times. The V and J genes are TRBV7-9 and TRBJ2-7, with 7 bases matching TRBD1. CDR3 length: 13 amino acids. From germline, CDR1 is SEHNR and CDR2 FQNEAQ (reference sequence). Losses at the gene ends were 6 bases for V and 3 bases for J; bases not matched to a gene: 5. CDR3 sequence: CASRAAGGYEQYF. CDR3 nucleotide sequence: TGTGCCAGCAGGGCGGCAGGGGGCTACGAGCAGTACTTC.

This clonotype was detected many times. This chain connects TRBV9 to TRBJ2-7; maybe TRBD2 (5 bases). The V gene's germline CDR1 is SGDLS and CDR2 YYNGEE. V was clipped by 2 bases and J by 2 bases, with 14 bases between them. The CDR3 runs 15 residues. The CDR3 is CASSVSYGLPYEQYF. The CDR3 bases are TGTGCCAGCAGCGTTTCCTATGGACTGCCCTACGAGCAGTACTTC.

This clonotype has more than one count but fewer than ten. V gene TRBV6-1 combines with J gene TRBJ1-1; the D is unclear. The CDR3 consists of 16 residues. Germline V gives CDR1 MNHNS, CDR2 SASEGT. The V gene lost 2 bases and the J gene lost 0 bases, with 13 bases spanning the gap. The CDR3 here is CASSERRIGVNTEAFF. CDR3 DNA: TGTGCCAGCAGTGAACGAAGGATCGGGGTGAACACTGAAGCTTTCTTT.

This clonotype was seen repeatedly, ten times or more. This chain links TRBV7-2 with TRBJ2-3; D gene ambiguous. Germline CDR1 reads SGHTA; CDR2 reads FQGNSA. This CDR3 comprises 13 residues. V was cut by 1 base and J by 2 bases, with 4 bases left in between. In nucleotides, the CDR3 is TGTGCCAGCAGCTTAGAGGTCACAGATACGCAGTATTTT. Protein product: CASSLEVTDTQYF.

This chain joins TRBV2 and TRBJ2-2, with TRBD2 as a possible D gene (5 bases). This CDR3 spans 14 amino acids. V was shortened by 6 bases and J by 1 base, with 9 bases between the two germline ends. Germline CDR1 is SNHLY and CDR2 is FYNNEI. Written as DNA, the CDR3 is TGTGCCAGCAGACGACGGGAGAACACCGGGGAGCTGTTTTTT. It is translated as CASRRRENTGELFF.

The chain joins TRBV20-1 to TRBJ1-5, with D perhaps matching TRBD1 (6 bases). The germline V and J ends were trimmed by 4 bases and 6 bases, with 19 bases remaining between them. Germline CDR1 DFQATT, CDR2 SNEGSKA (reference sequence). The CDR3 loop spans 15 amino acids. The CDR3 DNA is TGCAGTGCTACCAGCTGGGGGGCGAGTAGTCAGCCCCAGCATTTT. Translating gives CSATSWGASSQPQHF.

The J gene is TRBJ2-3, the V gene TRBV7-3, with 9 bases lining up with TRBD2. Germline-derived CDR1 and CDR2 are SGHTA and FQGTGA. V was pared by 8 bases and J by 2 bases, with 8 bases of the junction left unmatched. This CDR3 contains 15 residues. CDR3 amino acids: CASGLAGFNTDTQYF. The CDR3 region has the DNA TGTGCCAGCGGGCTAGCGGGATTTAACACAGATACGCAGTATTTT. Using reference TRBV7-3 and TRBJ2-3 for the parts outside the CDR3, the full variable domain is GAGVSQTPSNKVTEKGKYVELRCDPISGHTALYWYRQSLGQGPEFLIYFQGTGAADDSGLPNDRFFAVRPEGSVSTLKIQRTERGDSAVYLCASGLAGFNTDTQYFGPGTRLTVL.

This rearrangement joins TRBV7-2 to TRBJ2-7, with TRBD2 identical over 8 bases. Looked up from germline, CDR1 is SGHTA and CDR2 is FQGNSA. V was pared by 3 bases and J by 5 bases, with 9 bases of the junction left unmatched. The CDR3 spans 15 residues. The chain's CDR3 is CASSLKTGGPNEQYF. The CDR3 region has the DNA TGTGCCAGCAGCTTGAAGACGGGAGGGCCAAACGAGCAGTACTTC.

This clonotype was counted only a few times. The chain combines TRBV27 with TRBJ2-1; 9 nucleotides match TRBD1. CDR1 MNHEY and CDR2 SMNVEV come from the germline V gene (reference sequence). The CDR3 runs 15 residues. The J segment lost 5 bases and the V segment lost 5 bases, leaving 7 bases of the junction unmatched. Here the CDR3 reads CASSLTGGFDNEQFF. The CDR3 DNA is TGTGCCAGCAGTCTCACAGGGGGCTTCGACAATGAGCAGTTCTTC.